The rows below give T cell receptor beta chains drawn from one sample of a study of OX40 agonist ivuxolimab in advanced cancers. Profiled with immunoSEQ multiplex PCR; TCRdb holds only in-frame clones, not every one. The data show tens of thousands of clones, approximately 90% seen once. Material: CD4+ or CD8+ T cells sorted from blood, obtained in a trial of the OX40 agonist ivuxolimab. The receptors come from an adult with an advanced solid tumor such as melanoma, head and neck, liver or kidney cancer. CDR3s include the opening cysteine and the closing phenylalanine or tryptophan. A D gene is named only where the DNA matches it firmly. Size values are once, few and many counts, or a class for expanded clones, and some rows have none.

TRBV9	NA	TRBJ2-2	NA	TGTGCCAGCAGCGTAGAATGGGACACCGGGGAGCTGTTTTTT	CASSVEWDTGELFF
TRBV5-1	NA	TRBJ2-3	NA	TGCGCCAGCAGCTTAAGCCAAAGCTCTGATACGCAGTATTTT	CASSLSQSSDTQYF
TRBV5-1	TRBD2	TRBJ2-7	NA	TGCGCCAGCAGTCTGGGAGCGGGATTACCCTACGAGCAGTACTTC	CASSLGAGLPYEQYF
TRBV11-2	NA	TRBJ2-1	NA	TGTGCCAGCAGCTTAGGTGGCAGGGGATACAATGAGCAGTTCTTC	CASSLGGRGYNEQFF
TRBV6-6	TRBD2	TRBJ2-5	NA	TGTGCCAGCTGGAGGGAGGGGACCCAGTACTTC	CASWREGTQYF
TRBV6-6	NA	TRBJ2-2	NA	TGTGCCACCAGGGGGGCAGTGGTCGCCGGGGAGCTGTTTTTT	CATRGAVVAGELFF
TRBV15	NA	TRBJ1-4	NA	TGTGCCACCAGCAGAGGGTGGGGGCCTAATGAAAAACTGTTTTTT	CATSRGWGPNEKLFF
TRBV19	NA	TRBJ2-5	NA	TGTGCCAGTAGCATGGGGGGACAGACAATCCAAGAGACCCAGTACTTC	CASSMGGQTIQETQYF
TRBV4-1	NA	TRBJ2-6	few	TGCGCCAGCAGCCAAGTAGATCTGGGGTTTGCTGGGGCCAACGTCCTGACTTTC	CASSQVDLGFAGANVLTF
TRBV30	NA	TRBJ1-1	few	TGTGCCTGGGGTATTGGGGGAAAAGCTTTCTTT	CAWGIGGKAFF
TRBV29-1	NA	TRBJ2-1	few	TGCAGCGTTGAGAGCGCACGGTGGCAGTTCTTC	CSVESARWQFF
TRBV28	TRBD1	TRBJ1-4	few	TGTGCCAGCAGTTTCCCCAATTTTCAGGGGGCAGGGAGAAAACTGTTTTTT	CASSFPNFQGAGRKLFF
TRBV18	TRBD1	TRBJ2-5	NA	TGTGCCAGCTCACCTCTTACAGGGGTAGAGACCCAGTACTTC	CASSPLTGVETQYF
TRBV7-3	NA	TRBJ2-1	NA	TGTGCCAGCAGCTTGGGACTCCCCTCGAGCTCCTACAATGAGCAGTTCTTC	CASSLGLPSSSYNEQFF
TRBV5-1	NA	TRBJ1-2	NA	TGCGCCAGCAGCGGCACACAGGGCTCCTATGGCTACACCTTC	CASSGTQGSYGYTF
TRBV11-3	TRBD2	TRBJ2-1	once	TGTGCCAGCAGCTCAGCGGGATGGGCCTACAATGAGCAGTTCTTC	CASSSAGWAYNEQFF
TRBV27	TRBD1	TRBJ2-5	NA	TGTGCCAGCAGTTTAGGGGACAGTCCCGGCGAGACCCAGTACTTC	CASSLGDSPGETQYF
TRBV28	NA	TRBJ1-2	NA	TGTGCCAGCAGTTTACCGGGGGGCCATGGCTACACCTTC	CASSLPGGHGYTF
TRBV27	NA	TRBJ1-2	few	TGTGCCAGCAGCTCCGGACATATCTATGGCTACACCTTC	CASSSGHIYGYTF
TRBV27	NA	TRBJ2-2	NA	TGTGCCAGCAGTTTTTTTCCAGGGATTGACACCGGGGAGCTGTTTTTT	CASSFFPGIDTGELFF
TRBV2	NA	TRBJ2-3	NA	TGTGCCAGCAGCGCCGACAGCACAGATACGCAGTATTTT	CASSADSTDTQYF
TRBV15	NA	TRBJ2-1	once	TGTGCCACCAGCCGGGACACTAGCGCGGAAGCCAGGGGGTTCTTC	CATSRDTSAEARGFF
TRBV11-3	TRBD2	TRBJ2-1	NA	TGTGCCAGCAGCTTAGAAGCGGGAGCATACAATGAGCAGTTCTTC	CASSLEAGAYNEQFF
TRBV7-8	NA	TRBJ2-7	NA	TGTGCCAGCAGCTTTCAGGGCTACGAGCAGTACTTC	CASSFQGYEQYF
TRBV19	NA	TRBJ2-1	NA	TGTGCCAGTAGTATACGGGGGCGCTTCTATGAGCAGTTCTTC	CASSIRGRFYEQFF
TRBV21-1	NA	TRBJ1-6	NA	TGTGCCAGCAGCAAAGACAGAGGGAGCTCACCCCTCCACTTT	CASSKDRGSSPLHF
TRBV5-1	NA	TRBJ2-7	once	TGCGCCAGCAGCTTTGACACTACCCTAACCTACGAGCAGTACTTC	CASSFDTTLTYEQYF